The subject of this entry is one T cell receptor beta chain. This entry comes from a study of blood T cell repertoires in COVID-19. Across the study: Nucleic acid was either cDNA or gDNA, and it came from T cells, B-cell-depleted T cells, or PBMCs.

TCRdb's table, derived via immunoSEQ multiplex PCR, lists solely in-frame clones and lacks some. The sample shows 200,000 to 300,000 clones, around 80% of them seen only once. From germline, CDR1 is SGHTA and CDR2 FQGNSA. Trimming left V 1 base short and J 3 bases short, with 7 bases between. CDR3 size: 14 residues. This chain links TRBV7-2 with TRBJ2-4; TRBD1 is a possible D gene (6 bases). The specimen sequenced was peripheral blood. This sequence originates from a middle-aged man who had recovered from COVID-19. This chain's CDR3 is CASSLGGGKNIQYF. CDR3 sequence (DNA): TGTGCCAGCAGCTTAGGAGGGGGCAAAAACATTCAGTACTTC.